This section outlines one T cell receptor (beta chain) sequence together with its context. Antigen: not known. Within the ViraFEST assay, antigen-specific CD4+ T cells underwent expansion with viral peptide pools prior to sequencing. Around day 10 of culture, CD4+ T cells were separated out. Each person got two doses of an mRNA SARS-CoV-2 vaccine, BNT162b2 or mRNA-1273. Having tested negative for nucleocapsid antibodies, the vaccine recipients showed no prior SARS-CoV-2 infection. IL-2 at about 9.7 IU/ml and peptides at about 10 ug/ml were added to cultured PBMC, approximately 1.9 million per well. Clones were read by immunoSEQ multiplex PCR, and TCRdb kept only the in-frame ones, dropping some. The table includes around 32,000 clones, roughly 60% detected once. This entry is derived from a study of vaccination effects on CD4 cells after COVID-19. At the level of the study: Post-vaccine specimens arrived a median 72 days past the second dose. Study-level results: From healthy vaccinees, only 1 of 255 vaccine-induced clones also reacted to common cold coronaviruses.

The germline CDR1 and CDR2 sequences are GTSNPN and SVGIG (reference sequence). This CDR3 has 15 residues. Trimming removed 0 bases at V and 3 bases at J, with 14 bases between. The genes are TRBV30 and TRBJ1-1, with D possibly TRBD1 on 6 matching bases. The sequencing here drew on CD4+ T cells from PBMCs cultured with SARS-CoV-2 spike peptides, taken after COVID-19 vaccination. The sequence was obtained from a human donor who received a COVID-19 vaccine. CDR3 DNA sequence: TGTGCCTGGAGTGTAACAGGGTCCTGGGACACTGAAGCTTTCTTT. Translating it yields CAWSVTGSWDTEAFF.